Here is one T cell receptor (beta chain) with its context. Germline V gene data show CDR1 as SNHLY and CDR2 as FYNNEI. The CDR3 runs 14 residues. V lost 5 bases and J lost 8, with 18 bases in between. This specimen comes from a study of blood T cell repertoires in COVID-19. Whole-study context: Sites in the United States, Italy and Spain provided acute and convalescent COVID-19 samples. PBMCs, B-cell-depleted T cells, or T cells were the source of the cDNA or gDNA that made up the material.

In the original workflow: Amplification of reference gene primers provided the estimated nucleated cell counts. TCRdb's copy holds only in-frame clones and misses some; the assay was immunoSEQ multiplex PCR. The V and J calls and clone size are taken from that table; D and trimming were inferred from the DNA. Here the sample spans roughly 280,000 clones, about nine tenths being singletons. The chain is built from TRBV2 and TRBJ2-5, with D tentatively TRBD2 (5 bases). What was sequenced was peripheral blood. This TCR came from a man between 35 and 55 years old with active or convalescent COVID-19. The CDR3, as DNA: TGTGCCAGCAGTACGGGGAGACTACCCAGTACCCAGTACTTC. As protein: CASSTGRLPSTQYF.